This T cell receptor (beta chain) was sequenced during a study of blood T cell repertoires in COVID-19. Study as a whole: COVID-19 samples, acute and convalescent, were from the United States, Italy and Spain. T cells, B-cell-depleted T cells, or PBMCs supplied cDNA or gDNA.

The CDR3 loop spans 15 amino acids. Per germline, CDR1 LGHNA and CDR2 YNFKEQ. The V gene lost 1 base and the J gene lost 6 bases, with 16 bases spanning the gap. Per the original data handling: Reference gene primer amplification yielded estimated nucleated cell counts. TCRdb's copy holds only in-frame clones and misses some; the assay was immunoSEQ multiplex PCR. Clone size and the V and J calls come from that table; the DNA yielded D and trimming. The table records 52,000 or so clones, 90% to 95% of them present only once. The chain couples TRBV4-2 to TRBJ2-7; D perhaps matches TRBD1 (6 bases). The TCR originated in a woman older than 75 with acute or convalescent COVID-19. Sequenced sample: peripheral blood. The CDR3 loop is CASSQALTGLGEQYF. In DNA form, the CDR3 reads TGTGCCAGCAGCCAAGCTCTAACAGGGTTGGGCGAGCAGTACTTC.